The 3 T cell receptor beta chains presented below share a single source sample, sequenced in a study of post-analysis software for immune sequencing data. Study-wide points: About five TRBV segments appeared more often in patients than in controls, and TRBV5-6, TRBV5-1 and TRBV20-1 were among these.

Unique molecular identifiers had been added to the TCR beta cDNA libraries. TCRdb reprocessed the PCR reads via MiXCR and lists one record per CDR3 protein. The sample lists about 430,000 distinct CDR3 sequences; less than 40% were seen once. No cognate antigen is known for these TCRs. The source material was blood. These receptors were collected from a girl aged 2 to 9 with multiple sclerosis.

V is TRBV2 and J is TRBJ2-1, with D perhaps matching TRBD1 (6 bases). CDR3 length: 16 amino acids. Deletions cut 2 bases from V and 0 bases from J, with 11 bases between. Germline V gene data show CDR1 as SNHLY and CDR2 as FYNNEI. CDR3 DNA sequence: TGTGCCAGCAGTGAACTCACAGGGAGCTCCTACAATGAGCAGTTCTTC. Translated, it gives CASSELTGSSYNEQFF.

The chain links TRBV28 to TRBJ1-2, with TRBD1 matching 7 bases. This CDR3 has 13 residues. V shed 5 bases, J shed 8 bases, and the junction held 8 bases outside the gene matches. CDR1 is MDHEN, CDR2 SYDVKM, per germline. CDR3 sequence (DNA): TGTGCCAGCAGTCCGAGGGACAGATCCGGCTACACCTTC. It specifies CASSPRDRSGYTF.

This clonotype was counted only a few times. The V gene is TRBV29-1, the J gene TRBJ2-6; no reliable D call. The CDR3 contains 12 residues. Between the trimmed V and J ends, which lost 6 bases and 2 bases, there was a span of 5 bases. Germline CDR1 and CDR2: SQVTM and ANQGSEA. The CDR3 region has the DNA TGCAGCGTACAAGCTGGGGCCAACGTCCTGACTTTC. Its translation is CSVQAGANVLTF. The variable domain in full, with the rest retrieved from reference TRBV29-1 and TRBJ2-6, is SAVISQKPSRDICQRGTSLTIQCQVDSQVTMMFWYRQQPGQSLTLIATANQGSEATYESGFVIDKFPISRPNLTFSTLTVSNMSPEDSSIYLCSVQAGANVLTFGAGSRLTVL.